Listed below are T cell receptor beta chains from one sample, sequenced in a study of OX40 agonist ivuxolimab in advanced cancers. Data came from immunoSEQ multiplex PCR; TCRdb stores just in-frame clones and leaves some out. The sample yields just over 90,000 clones, 90% to 95% seen once. The source material was CD4+ or CD8+ T cells sorted from blood, sampled in a trial of the OX40 agonist ivuxolimab. Every receptor here comes from an adult with an advanced solid tumor such as melanoma, head and neck, liver or kidney cancer. Both conserved end residues are part of each CDR3. The D gene is left open where the match is weak. Size is omitted from some rows. Given values are once, few, many or a class for expanded clones.

J gene	clone size	V gene	D gene	CDR3 protein	CDR3 DNA
TRBJ2-5	-	TRBV27	-	CASSPEGQETQYF	TGTGCCAGCAGTCCAGAGGGGCAAGAGACCCAGTACTTC
TRBJ1-1	-	TRBV5-1	TRBD1	CASSYGTVNTEAFF	TGCGCCAGCAGTTACGGGACAGTGAACACTGAAGCTTTCTTT
TRBJ2-1	-	TRBV11-2	-	CASSLVGREQFF	TGTGCCAGCAGCTTAGTAGGTCGGGAGCAGTTCTTC
TRBJ2-7	-	TRBV5-5	-	CASSPRDRLVTYEQYF	TGTGCCAGCAGCCCGCGGGACCGACTAGTTACCTACGAGCAGTACTTC
TRBJ1-5	few	TRBV12-5	TRBD1	CASGLPWTGPNQPQHF	TGTGCTAGTGGTTTACCCTGGACAGGACCCAATCAGCCCCAGCATTTT
TRBJ1-1	-	TRBV6-6	TRBD1	CASSYGQGAGTEAFF	TGTGCCAGCAGTTACGGACAGGGGGCTGGAACTGAAGCTTTCTTT
TRBJ1-1	-	TRBV6-9	-	CASSTGRETEAFF	TGTGCCAGCAGTACGGGACGAGAGACGGAAGCTTTCTTT
TRBJ1-1	-	TRBV6-5	-	CASSYWGDGNTEAFF	TGTGCCAGCAGTTACTGGGGGGACGGGAACACTGAAGCTTTCTTT
TRBJ2-7	few	TRBV23-1	-	CASRTKDGSSYEQYF	TGCGCCAGCAGGACTAAAGACGGGAGCTCCTACGAGCAGTACTTC
TRBJ1-4	-	TRBV5-1	TRBD1	CASSWGQGYEKLFF	TGCGCCAGCAGTTGGGGACAGGGGTACGAAAAACTGTTTTTT
TRBJ2-7	-	TRBV6-6	TRBD2	CASSPVSGSYEQYF	TGTGCCAGCAGTCCAGTTAGCGGGTCCTACGAGCAGTACTTC
TRBJ2-1	-	TRBV27	-	CASSFGVTYNEQFF	TGTGCCAGCAGTTTCGGGGTTACTTACAATGAGCAGTTCTTC
TRBJ2-5	-	TRBV5-1	TRBD2	CASSLGGGQETQYF	TGCGCCAGCAGCTTGGGCGGGGGTCAAGAGACCCAGTACTTC
TRBJ2-7	-	TRBV28	TRBD1	CASTGQGSDLVFYEQYF	TGTGCCAGCACGGGACAGGGAAGTGACCTGGTTTTCTACGAGCAGTACTTC
TRBJ2-5	-	TRBV29-1	TRBD1	CSVETGSTAQYF	TGCAGCGTTGAGACAGGGTCGACGGCCCAGTACTTC
TRBJ1-2	-	TRBV6-5	TRBD1	CASSYSGQGARYGYTF	TGTGCCAGCAGTTACTCGGGACAGGGGGCACGCTATGGCTACACCTTC
TRBJ1-2	-	TRBV15	-	CATSPGTNYGYTF	TGTGCCACCAGCCCCGGGACTAACTATGGCTACACCTTC
TRBJ2-3	-	TRBV4-1	TRBD2	CASSRESLAGGTDTQYF	TGCGCCAGCAGCCGAGAATCCCTAGCGGGGGGGACAGATACGCAGTATTTT
TRBJ2-1	-	TRBV2	-	CASLLGVLGFF	TGTGCCAGCCTCCTGGGGGTGCTTGGGTTCTTC
TRBJ2-1	-	TRBV4-3	-	CASSQEGRAGYEQFF	TGCGCCAGCAGCCAAGAGGGACGGGCAGGCTATGAGCAGTTCTTC
TRBJ2-7	few	TRBV5-1	-	CASSEGDEQYF	TGCGCCAGCAGCGAAGGGGACGAGCAGTACTTC
TRBJ1-1	-	TRBV6-5	-	CASREGVADTEAFF	TGTGCCAGCAGAGAAGGGGTAGCGGACACTGAAGCTTTCTTT
TRBJ2-5	-	TRBV6-4	-	CASRGHQETQYF	TGTGCCAGCAGGGGACACCAAGAGACCCAGTACTTC